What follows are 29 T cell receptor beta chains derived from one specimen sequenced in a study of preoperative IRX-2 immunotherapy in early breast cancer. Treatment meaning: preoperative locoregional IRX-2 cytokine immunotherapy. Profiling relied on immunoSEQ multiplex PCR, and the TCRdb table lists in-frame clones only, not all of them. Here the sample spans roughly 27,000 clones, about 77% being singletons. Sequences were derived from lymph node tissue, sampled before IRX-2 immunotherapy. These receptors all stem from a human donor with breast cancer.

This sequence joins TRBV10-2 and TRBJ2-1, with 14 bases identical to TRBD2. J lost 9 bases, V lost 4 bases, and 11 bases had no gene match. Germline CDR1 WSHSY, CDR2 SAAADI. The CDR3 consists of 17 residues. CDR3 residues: CASSGWTSGGTFSEQFF. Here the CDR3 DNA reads TGCGCCAGCAGTGGGTGGACTAGCGGGGGGACTTTTTCTGAGCAGTTCTTC.

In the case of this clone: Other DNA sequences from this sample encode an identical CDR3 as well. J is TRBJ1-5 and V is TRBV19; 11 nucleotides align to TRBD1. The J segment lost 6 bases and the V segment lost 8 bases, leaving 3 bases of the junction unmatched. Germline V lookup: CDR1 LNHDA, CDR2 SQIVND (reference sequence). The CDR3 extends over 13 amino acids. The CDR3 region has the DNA TGTGCCAGTTCCGGGACAGGGGGTCAGCCCCAGCATTTT. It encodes CASSGTGGQPQHF. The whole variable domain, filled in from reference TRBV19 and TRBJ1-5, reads DGGITQSPKYLFRKEGQNVTLSCEQNLNHDAMYWYRQDPGQGLRLIYYSQIVNDFQKGDIAEGYSVSREKKESFPLTVTSAQKNPTAFYLCASSGTGGQPQHFGDGTRLSIL.

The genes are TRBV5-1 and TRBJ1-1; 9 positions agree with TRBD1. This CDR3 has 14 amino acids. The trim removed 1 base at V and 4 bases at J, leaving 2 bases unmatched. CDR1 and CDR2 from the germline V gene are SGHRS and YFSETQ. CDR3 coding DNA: TGCGCCAGCAGCTTGAAGGGACAGGGCACTGAAGCTTTCTTT. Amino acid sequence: CASSLKGQGTEAFF.

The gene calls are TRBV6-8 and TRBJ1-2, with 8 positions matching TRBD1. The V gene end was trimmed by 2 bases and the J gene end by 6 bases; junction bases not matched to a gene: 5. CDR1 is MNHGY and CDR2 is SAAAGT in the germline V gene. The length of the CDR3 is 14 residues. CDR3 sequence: CASSYQGARDGYTF. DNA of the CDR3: TGTGCCAGCAGTTACCAGGGGGCTCGGGATGGCTACACCTTC.

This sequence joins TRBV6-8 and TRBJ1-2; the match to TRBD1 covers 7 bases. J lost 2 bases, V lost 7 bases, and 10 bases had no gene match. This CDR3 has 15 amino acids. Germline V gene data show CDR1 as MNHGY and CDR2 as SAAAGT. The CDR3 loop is CASTSGTALNYGYTF. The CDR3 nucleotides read TGTGCCAGCACTTCAGGGACAGCCTTAAACTATGGCTACACCTTC.

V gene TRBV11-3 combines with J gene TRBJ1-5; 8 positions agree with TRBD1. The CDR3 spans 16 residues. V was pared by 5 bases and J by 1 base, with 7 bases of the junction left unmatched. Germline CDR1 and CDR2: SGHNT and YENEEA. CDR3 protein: CASSAQTGVSNQPQHF. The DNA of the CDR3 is TGTGCCAGCAGCGCCCAGACAGGGGTCAGCAATCAGCCCCAGCATTTT.

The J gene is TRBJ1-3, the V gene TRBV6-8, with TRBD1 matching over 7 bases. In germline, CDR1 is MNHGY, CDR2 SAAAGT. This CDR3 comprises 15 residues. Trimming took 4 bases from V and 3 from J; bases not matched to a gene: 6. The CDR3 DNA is TGTGCCAGCAGTTCGACAGGGTACTATGGAAACACCATATATTTT. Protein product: CASSSTGYYGNTIYF.

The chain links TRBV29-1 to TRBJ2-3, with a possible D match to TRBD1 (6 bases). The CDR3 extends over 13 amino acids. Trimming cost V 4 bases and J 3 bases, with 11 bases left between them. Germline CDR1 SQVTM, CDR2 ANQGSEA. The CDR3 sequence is CSVATGKTDTQYF. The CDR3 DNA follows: TGCAGCGTTGCCACAGGGAAAACAGATACGCAGTATTTT.

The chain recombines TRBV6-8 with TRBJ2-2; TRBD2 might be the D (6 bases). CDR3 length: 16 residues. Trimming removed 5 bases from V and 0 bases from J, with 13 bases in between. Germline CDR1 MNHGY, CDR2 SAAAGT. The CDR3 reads CASSNPGTSNTGELFF. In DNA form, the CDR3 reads TGTGCCAGCAGTAACCCCGGGACTTCGAACACCGGGGAGCTGTTTTTT.

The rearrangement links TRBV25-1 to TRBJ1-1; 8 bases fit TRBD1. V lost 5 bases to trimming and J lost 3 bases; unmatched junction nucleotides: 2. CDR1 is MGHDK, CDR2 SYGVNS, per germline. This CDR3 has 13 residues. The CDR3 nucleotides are TGTGCCAGCAGTTCGACAGGGGACACTGAAGCTTTCTTT. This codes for CASSSTGDTEAFF. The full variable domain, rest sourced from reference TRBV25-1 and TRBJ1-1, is EADIYQTPRYLVIGTGKKITLECSQTMGHDKMYWYQQDPGMELHLIHYSYGVNSTEKGDLSSESTVSRIRTEHFPLTLESARPSHTSQYLCASSSTGDTEAFFGQGTRLTVV.

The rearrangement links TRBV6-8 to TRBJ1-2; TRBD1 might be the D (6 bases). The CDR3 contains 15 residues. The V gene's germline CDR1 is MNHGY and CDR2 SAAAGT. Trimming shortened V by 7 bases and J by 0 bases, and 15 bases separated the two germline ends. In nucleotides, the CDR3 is TGTGCCAGCATCGAGACAGGCCTTACTAACTATGGCTACACCTTC. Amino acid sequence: CASIETGLTNYGYTF.

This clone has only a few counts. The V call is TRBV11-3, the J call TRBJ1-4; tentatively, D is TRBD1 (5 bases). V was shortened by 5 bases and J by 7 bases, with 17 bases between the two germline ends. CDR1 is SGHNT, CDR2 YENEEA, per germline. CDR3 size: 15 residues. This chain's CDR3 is CASSPNRGTGEKLFF. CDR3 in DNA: TGTGCCAGCAGCCCGAACAGAGGGACGGGTGAAAAACTGTTTTTT.

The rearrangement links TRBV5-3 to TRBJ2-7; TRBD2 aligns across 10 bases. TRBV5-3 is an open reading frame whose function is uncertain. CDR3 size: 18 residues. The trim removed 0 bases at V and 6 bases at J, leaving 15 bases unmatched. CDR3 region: CARSLGPTSGDSGGEQYF. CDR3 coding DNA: TGTGCCAGAAGCTTGGGGCCCACTAGCGGGGATAGCGGGGGCGAGCAGTACTTC.

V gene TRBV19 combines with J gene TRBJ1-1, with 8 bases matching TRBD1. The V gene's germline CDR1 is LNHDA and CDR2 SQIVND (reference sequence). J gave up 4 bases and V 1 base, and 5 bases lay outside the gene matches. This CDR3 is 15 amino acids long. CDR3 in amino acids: CASSIGTGKGTEAFF. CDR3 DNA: TGTGCCAGTAGTATAGGGACAGGGAAGGGCACTGAAGCTTTCTTT.

CDR3 DNA sequence: TGCGCCAGCAGCTTGTTGGGACGGAGCTATGGCTACACCTTC. It specifies CASSLLGRSYGYTF. This chain connects TRBV23-1 to TRBJ1-2, with a possible D match to TRBD1 (5 bases). TRBV23-1 is an open reading frame, and its role is uncertain. The CDR3 spans 14 residues. The V and J ends lost 6 bases and 4 bases respectively, with 15 bases between them.

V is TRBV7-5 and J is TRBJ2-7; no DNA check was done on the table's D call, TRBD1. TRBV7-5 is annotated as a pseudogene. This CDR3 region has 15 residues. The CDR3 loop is CASSPGDREHYEQYF. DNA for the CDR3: TGTGCCAGCAGCCCGGGGGACAGGGAACACTACGAGCAGTACTTC.

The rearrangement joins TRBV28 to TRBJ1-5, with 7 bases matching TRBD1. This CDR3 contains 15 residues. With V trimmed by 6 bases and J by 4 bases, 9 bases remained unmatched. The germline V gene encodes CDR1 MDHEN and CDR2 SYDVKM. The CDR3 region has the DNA TGTGCCAGCAGCCGACAGGGTACCCTAAATCAGCCCCAGCATTTT. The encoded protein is CASSRQGTLNQPQHF.

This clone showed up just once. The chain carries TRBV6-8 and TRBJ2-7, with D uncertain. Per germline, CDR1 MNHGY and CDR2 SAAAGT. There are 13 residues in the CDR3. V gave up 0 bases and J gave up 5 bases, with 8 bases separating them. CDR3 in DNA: TGTGCCAGCAGTTACTCGAGTGGGAACGAGCAGTACTTC. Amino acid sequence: CASSYSSGNEQYF.

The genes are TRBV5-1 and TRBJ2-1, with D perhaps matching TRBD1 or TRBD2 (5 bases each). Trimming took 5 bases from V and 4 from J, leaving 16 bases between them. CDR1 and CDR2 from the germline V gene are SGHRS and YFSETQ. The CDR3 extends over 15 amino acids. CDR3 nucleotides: TGCGCCAGCAGATTCCGGGACGGCTTTTACAATGAGCAGTTCTTC. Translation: CASRFRDGFYNEQFF. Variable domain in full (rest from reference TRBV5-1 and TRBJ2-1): KAGVTQTPRYLIKTRGQQVTLSCSPISGHRSVSWYQQTPGQGLQFLFEYFSETQRNKGNFPGRFSGRQFSNSRSEMNVSTLELGDSALYLCASRFRDGFYNEQFFGPGTRLTVL.

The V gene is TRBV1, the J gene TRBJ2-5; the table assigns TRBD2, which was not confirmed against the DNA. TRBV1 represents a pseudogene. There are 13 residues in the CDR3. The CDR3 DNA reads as TGCGCCAGCAGCCATGGGGGGGTAGAGACCCAGTACTTC. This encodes CASSHGGVETQYF.

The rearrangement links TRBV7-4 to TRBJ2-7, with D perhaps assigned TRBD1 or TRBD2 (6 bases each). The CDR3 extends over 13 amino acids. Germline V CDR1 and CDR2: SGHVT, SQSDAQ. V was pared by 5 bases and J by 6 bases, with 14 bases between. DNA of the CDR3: TGTGCCAGCAGCCGACCAGGAGGGGGCGAGCAGTACTTC. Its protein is CASSRPGGGEQYF. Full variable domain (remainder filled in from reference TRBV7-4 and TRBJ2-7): GAGVSQSPRYKVAKRGRDVALRCDSISGHVTLYWYRQTLGQGSEVLTYSQSDAQRDKSGRPSGRFSAERPERSVSTLKIQRTEQGDSAVYLCASSRPGGGEQYFGPGTRLTVT.

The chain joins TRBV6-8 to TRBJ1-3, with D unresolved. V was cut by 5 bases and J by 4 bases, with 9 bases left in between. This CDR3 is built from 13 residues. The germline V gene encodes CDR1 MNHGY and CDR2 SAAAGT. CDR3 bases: TGTGCCAGCAGTCCCATAGGCGGAAACACCATATATTTT. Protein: CASSPIGGNTIYF.

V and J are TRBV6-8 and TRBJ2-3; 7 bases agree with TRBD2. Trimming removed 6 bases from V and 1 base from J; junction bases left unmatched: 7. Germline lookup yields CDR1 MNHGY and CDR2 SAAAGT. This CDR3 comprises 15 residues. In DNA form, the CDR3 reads TGTGCCAGCAGCCGGGGGGACGGGGGCACAGATACGCAGTATTTT. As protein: CASSRGDGGTDTQYF.

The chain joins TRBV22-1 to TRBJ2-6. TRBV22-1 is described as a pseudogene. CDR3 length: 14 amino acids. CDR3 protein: CASSPLIGANVLTF. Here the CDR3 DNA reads TGTGCCAGCAGTCCTTTAATTGGGGCCAACGTCCTGACTTTC.

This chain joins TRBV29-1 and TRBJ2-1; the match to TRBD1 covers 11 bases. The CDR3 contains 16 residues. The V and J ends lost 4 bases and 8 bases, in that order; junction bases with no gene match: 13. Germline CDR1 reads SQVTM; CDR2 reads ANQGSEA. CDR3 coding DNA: TGCAGCGTTGTACCGAGGGACAGGGGGTCGGCATATGAGCAGTTCTTC. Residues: CSVVPRDRGSAYEQFF.

CDR3 loop: CASSLNQENYGYTF. As DNA, the CDR3 is TGTGCCAGCAGCTTGAATCAAGAGAACTATGGCTACACCTTC. The J gene is TRBJ1-2, the V gene TRBV7-4; D unclear. CDR3 length: 14 amino acids. Germline V CDR1 and CDR2: SGHVT, SQSDAQ. V was clipped by 3 bases and J by 2 bases, with 10 bases between them.

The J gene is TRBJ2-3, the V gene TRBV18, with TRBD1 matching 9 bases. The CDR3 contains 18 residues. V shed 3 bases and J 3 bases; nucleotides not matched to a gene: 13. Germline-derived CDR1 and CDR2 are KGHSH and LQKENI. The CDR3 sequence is CASSPGLRDRGITDTQYF. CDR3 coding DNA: TGTGCCAGCTCACCTGGTCTTCGCGACAGGGGGATTACAGATACGCAGTATTTT.

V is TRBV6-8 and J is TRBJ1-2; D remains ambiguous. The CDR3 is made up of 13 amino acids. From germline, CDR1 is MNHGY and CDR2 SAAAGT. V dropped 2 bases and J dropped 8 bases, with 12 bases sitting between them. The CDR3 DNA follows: TGTGCCAGCAGTTACGGAGAATTGAGAGGCTACACCTTC. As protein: CASSYGELRGYTF.

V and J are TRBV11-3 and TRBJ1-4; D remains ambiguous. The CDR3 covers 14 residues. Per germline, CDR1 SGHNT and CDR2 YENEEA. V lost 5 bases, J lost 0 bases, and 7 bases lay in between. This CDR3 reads CASSPIATNEKLFF. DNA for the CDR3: TGTGCCAGCAGCCCCATTGCAACTAATGAAAAACTGTTTTTT. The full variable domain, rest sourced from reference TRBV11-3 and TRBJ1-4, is EAGVVQSPRYKIIEKKQPVAFWCNPISGHNTLYWYLQNLGQGPELLIRYENEEAVDDSQLPKDRFSAERLKGVDSTLKIQPAELGDSAVYLCASSPIATNEKLFFGSGTQLSVL.